In its sample, the clone carrying this T cell receptor (beta chain) was seen a few times. This entry belongs to a study of T-cell memory formation after mild COVID-19. TCRdb redid the calling of the 5' RACE reads with MiXCR, one entry per CDR3 protein. This sample yields roughly 300,000 distinct CDR3 sequences, of which about an eighth are seen a single time; about a fifth belongs to the top ten. V lost 4 bases to trimming and J lost 6 bases; unmatched junction nucleotides: 5. Germline loops: CDR1 SGHNT, CDR2 YYREEE (reference sequence). This CDR3 has 14 amino acids. The V call is TRBV5-4, the J call TRBJ1-4; 8 bases match TRBD1. This clonotype was sampled from a man in his late teens or twenties who had mild COVID-19 (a few samples of this study predate the infection). Cell type and time point are not known. The specimen was PBMCs or a T cell subset sorted from them (not recorded which). Here the CDR3 reads CASSRDRGYEKLFF. CDR3 nucleotides: TGTGCCAGCAGCCGTGACAGGGGCTATGAAAAACTGTTTTTT.